Included here is one T cell receptor (beta chain) sequence, with context. The sample is drawn from a study of shared clonotypes between healthy human individuals. Here immunoSEQ multiplex PCR was the method, and the copy in TCRdb shows in-frame clones only, minus some. The sample has a few million clones, about 92% seen once. This CDR3 contains 14 residues. The ends were cut back, 7 bases at V and 1 base at J, with 14 bases in the middle. Germline values: CDR1 SGDLS, CDR2 YYNGEE. The genes are TRBV9 and TRBJ1-2; D ambiguous. The source of this sequence is a man aged 18-30 years in good health. The sequencing input was naive CD4+ T cells sorted from blood. Subset indicated: CD45RA+ positively selected. CDR3 nucleotides: TGTGCCAGCGGCAGAGAAGATATTAACTATGGCTACACCTTC. Its translation: CASGREDINYGYTF.